The 32 T cell receptor beta chains below come from one sample, sequenced in a study of blood T cells in healthy people across ages. A second PCR of about 6 to 12 cycles used a sample-barcoded 5' primer and a J-beta primer mix. One entry per CDR3 protein results from TCRdb running MiXCR on the 5' RACE reads. In the table there are roughly 800,000 distinct CDR3 sequences, roughly 25% of which are singletons. Separately, the same data were catalogued under a study of T cells of mothers and their children.

Sequencing used blood. The receptor source for this set is a boy younger than 18 in good health.

This clonotype was counted between two and nine times. One junction end does not reproduce the germline sequence, and a read error may be involved. V and J are TRBV18 and TRBJ1-4, with D possibly being TRBD1 (5 bases). This CDR3 spans 16 amino acids. CDR1 is KGHSH and CDR2 is LQKENI in the germline V gene. This CDR3 is CASSPNRRPTGEKQFF. For the CDR3, the DNA is TGTGCCAGCTCACCAAACAGGCGGCCGACGGGCGAAAAACAGTTTTTT.

The chain joins TRBV5-2 to TRBJ2-2. TRBV5-2 corresponds to a pseudogene. The CDR3 loop spans 13 amino acids. CDR3 DNA: TGTGCCAGCAAAGACACAAACACCGGGGAGCTGGTTTTT. Protein sequence: CASKDTNTGELVF.

The chain uses TRBV12-3 or TRBV12-4 and TRBJ2-1, with 8 bases matching TRBD2. Germline trimming cut 6 bases from V and 0 bases from J; bases unmatched to any gene: 4. This CDR3 has 15 residues. CDR3 sequence: CASRTGGSSYNEQFF. CDR3 nucleotide sequence: TGTGCCAGCAGGACGGGGGGGAGCTCCTACAATGAGCAGTTCTTC.

This clonotype was seen a handful of times. The conserved final phenylalanine or tryptophan is absent from the CDR3, which likely points to a read error. The CDR3 sequence: CAIGAAETYEQYL. The CDR3 nucleotides read TGTGCCATCGGGGCGGCAGAAACCTACGAGCAGTACCTC. The V and J genes are TRBV10-3 and TRBJ2-7; D perhaps matches TRBD1 (5 bases). CDR3 length: 13 amino acids. CDR1 ENHRY and CDR2 SYGVKD come from the germline V gene. V lost 8 bases to trimming and J lost 2 bases, with 13 bases between them.

This clonotype has more than one count but fewer than ten. V usage is TRBV3-1 and J usage is TRBJ2-5, with D possibly called TRBD1 or TRBD2 (5 bases each). CDR1 LGHDT and CDR2 YNNKEL come from the germline V gene (reference sequence). V gave up 6 bases and J gave up 1 base, with 15 bases separating them. The CDR3 contains 15 residues. This chain's CDR3 is CASRSTGPLQETQYF. The DNA of the CDR3 is TGTGCCAGCAGATCGACGGGGCCCCTCCAAGAGACCCAGTACTTC.

Here the CDR3 DNA reads TGCAGCGTCCAAAGGCAGGATGGGGAGCTGTTTTTT. The encoded protein is CSVQRQDGELFF. The chain joins TRBV29-1 to TRBJ2-2; D unclear. Trimming removed 6 bases from V and 8 bases from J, with 13 bases in between. The CDR3 has 12 residues. Germline CDR1 is SQVTM and CDR2 is ANQGSEA.

The chain combines TRBV3-1 with TRBJ2-1; D is unresolved. The CDR3 is 15 residues long. The germline V gene encodes CDR1 LGHDT and CDR2 YNNKEL (reference sequence). V gave up 2 bases and J gave up 4 bases, with 12 bases separating them. CDR3 region: CASSQRQIPYNEQFF. CDR3 nucleotides: TGTGCCAGCAGCCAAAGACAAATCCCATACAATGAGCAGTTCTTC.

The genes are TRBV6-5 and TRBJ2-3; D is ambiguous. The CDR3 is 15 amino acids. The germline CDR1 and CDR2 sequences are MNHEY and SVGAGI. V was pared by 3 bases and J by 0 bases, with 10 bases between. The CDR3: CASSYFSGSTDTQYF. CDR3 DNA sequence: TGTGCCAGCAGTTATTTTAGTGGGAGCACAGATACGCAGTATTTT.

The chain has TRBV20-1 and TRBJ1-2; tentative D call: TRBD1 (5 bases). CDR1 DFQATT and CDR2 SNEGSKA come from the germline V gene (reference sequence). Trimming took off 0 bases at V and 8 bases at J, with 19 bases between the two ends. CDR3 length equals 15 residues. The CDR3, as DNA: TGCAGTGCTAGAGAGACAGCTTTAAGGCCGGGAGGCTACACCTTC. It yields the protein CSARETALRPGGYTF.

With respect to this clonotype: The junction and the germline gene differ at one end; a read error may be behind it. This rearrangement joins TRBV11-2 to TRBJ1-1, with unresolved D. From germline, CDR1 is SGHAT and CDR2 FQNNGV. There are 15 residues in the CDR3. This chain's CDR3 is CASSLDMAVNTEAFF. CDR3 in DNA: TGTGCCAGCAGCTTAGATATGGCAGTGAACACTGAAGCCTTCTTT.

The chain's CDR3 is CSACGGEETQYF. The CDR3 DNA reads as TGCAGTGCCTGCGGGGGGGAGGAGACCCAGTACTTC. This chain uses TRBV20-1 with TRBJ2-5; 9 nucleotides align to TRBD2. The V gene's germline CDR1 is DFQATT and CDR2 SNEGSKA (reference sequence). This CDR3 is 12 amino acids long. After removal of 6 bases from V and 5 bases from J, the junction contained 4 bases not matched to a gene.

There are a few counts of this clonotype. The CDR3 here is CSVETGDANEQYF. CDR3 DNA: TGCAGCGTTGAAACAGGGGATGCGAACGAGCAGTACTTC. This rearrangement joins TRBV29-1 to TRBJ2-7; TRBD1 matches 7 bases. The CDR3 runs 13 residues. After removal of 2 bases from V and 5 bases from J, the junction contained 6 bases not matched to a gene. Germline CDR1 and CDR2: SQVTM and ANQGSEA.

The chain combines TRBV5-1 with TRBJ2-5; 7 bases fit TRBD1. Germline V gives CDR1 SGHRS, CDR2 YFSETQ. J was trimmed by 3 bases and V by 2 bases; bases with no gene match: 7. The CDR3 is 15 amino acids. The CDR3 spells CASSLKGAREETQYF. Here the CDR3 DNA reads TGCGCCAGCAGCTTAAAGGGGGCGAGAGAAGAGACCCAGTACTTC.

The chain carries TRBV3-1 and TRBJ1-2; D uncertain. With 4 bases removed from V and 3 bases from J, the gap between germline ends came to 12 bases. The CDR3 totals 14 residues. Germline V gene lookup returns CDR1 LGHDT and CDR2 YNNKEL (reference sequence). DNA of the CDR3: TGTGCCAGCAGCCTTAGTGGGCAATACTATGGCTACACCTTC. It specifies CASSLSGQYYGYTF.

This clonotype was seen more than once but under ten times. An end of the junction does not agree with germline; a read error may underlie this. The chain has TRBV29-1 and TRBJ1-1; unclear D gene. Per the germline V gene, CDR1 is SQVTM and CDR2 is ANQGSEA. CDR3 length: 12 residues. The CDR3 is CSVEGQFPEAFF. CDR3 nucleotide sequence: TGCAGCGTGGAAGGTCAGTTTCCTGAAGCTTTCTTT.

Only a few counts were recorded for this clonotype. The chain carries TRBV2 and TRBJ2-5, with D unclear. This CDR3 contains 14 residues. Trimming cost V 3 bases and J 5 bases, with 13 bases left between them. CDR1 SNHLY and CDR2 FYNNEI come from the germline V gene. CDR3: CASSESHSGETQYF. The CDR3 bases are TGTGCCAGCAGTGAGAGTCACAGTGGTGAGACCCAGTACTTC. Combining the CDR3 with reference TRBV2 and TRBJ2-5 gives the whole variable domain EPEVTQTPSHQVTQMGQEVILRCVPISNHLYFYWYRQILGQKVEFLVSFYNNEISEKSEIFDDQFSVERPDGSNFTLKIRSTKLEDSAMYFCASSESHSGETQYFGPGTRLLVL.

The gene calls are TRBV5-1 and TRBJ2-2; 9 nucleotides agree with TRBD1. The germline V gene has CDR1 SGHRS and CDR2 YFSETQ. V was clipped by 3 bases and J by 7 bases; unmatched bases: 4. This CDR3 has 14 residues. Here the CDR3 reads CASSWTGAYGELFF. The DNA of the CDR3 is TGCGCCAGCAGCTGGACAGGGGCGTACGGGGAGCTGTTTTTT.

This clonotype was picked up a small number of times. The chain employs TRBV19 and TRBJ2-5; a possible D gene is TRBD2 (6 bases). This CDR3 contains 14 residues. V lost 9 bases and J 2 bases, leaving 16 bases between the germline ends. CDR1 and CDR2 from the germline V gene are LNHDA and SQIVND (reference sequence). CDR3 amino acids: CASSDGGRQETQYF. The CDR3, as DNA: TGTGCCAGCTCCGACGGGGGACGGCAAGAGACCCAGTACTTC.

This chain joins TRBV9 and TRBJ2-5; perhaps TRBD2 as D (6 bases). The CDR3 runs to 13 residues. The V end was cut by 4 bases, the J end by 4 bases, with 11 bases between. CDR1 is SGDLS and CDR2 is YYNGEE in the germline V gene. The CDR3 region has the DNA TGTGCCAGCAGCATTAAAGCGGGAGAGACCCAGTACTTC. Translated: CASSIKAGETQYF.

V is TRBV11-2 and J is TRBJ2-1; D uncertain. The germline gives CDR1 SGHAT, CDR2 FQNNGV. V lost 6 bases, J lost 0 bases, and 15 bases lay in between. The CDR3 runs to 16 residues. CDR3 DNA: TGTGCCAGCAGGGATCCTGGACGTAGCTCCTACAATGAGCAGTTCTTC. It specifies CASRDPGRSSYNEQFF.

This clonotype was seen once. The chain combines TRBV10-3 with TRBJ2-5; no clear D gene. Trimming left V 8 bases short and J 0 bases short, with 10 bases between. Per germline, CDR1 ENHRY and CDR2 SYGVKD. CDR3 length equals 13 residues. CDR3: CAIRALNQETQYF. For the CDR3, the DNA is TGTGCCATCCGGGCACTCAACCAAGAGACCCAGTACTTC.

The chain couples TRBV5-1 to TRBJ2-6; 9 bases map to TRBD1. The junction had 11 bases not matched to a gene; V was cut back by 2 bases and J by 2 bases. The CDR3 is 19 amino acids. Germline V lookup: CDR1 SGHRS, CDR2 YFSETQ. The DNA of the CDR3 is TGCGCCAGCAGCTTATGGACGGGACAGGGAAAGGCTGGGGCCAACGTCCTGACTTTC. It yields the protein CASSLWTGQGKAGANVLTF. The entire variable domain, with the rest obtained from reference TRBV5-1 and TRBJ2-6, is as follows: KAGVTQTPRYLIKTRGQQVTLSCSPISGHRSVSWYQQTPGQGLQFLFEYFSETQRNKGNFPGRFSGRQFSNSRSEMNVSTLELGDSALYLCASSLWTGQGKAGANVLTFGAGSRLTVL.

The V and J genes are TRBV7-3 and TRBJ2-3, with D maybe TRBD1 (5 bases). The germline CDR1 and CDR2 sequences are SGHTA and FQGTGA. This CDR3 spans 15 amino acids. V shed 0 bases and J shed 5 bases, with 12 bases lying between them. CDR3 DNA: TGTGCCAGCAGCTTAACCCCAGGGCAGGGAGATACGCAGTATTTT. As protein: CASSLTPGQGDTQYF.

The rearrangement links TRBV12-3 or TRBV12-4 to TRBJ1-2; D not resolved. Trimming shortened V by 4 bases and J by 8 bases, and 11 bases separated the two germline ends. The CDR3 covers 12 residues. The DNA of the CDR3 is TGTGCCAGCAGTTCGGACTCGTCGGGCTACACCTTC. This sequence encodes CASSSDSSGYTF.

The sample holds a few counts of this clonotype. The rearrangement joins TRBV3-1 to TRBJ1-6, with 8 bases identical to TRBD1. Germline V gene lookup returns CDR1 LGHDT and CDR2 YNNKEL (reference sequence). Losses at the gene ends were 4 bases for V and 9 bases for J; bases not matched to a gene: 11. There are 16 residues in the CDR3. The CDR3 spells CASSPERAGGPSPLHF. The DNA of the CDR3 is TGTGCCAGCAGCCCCGAGAGGGCAGGGGGCCCTTCACCCCTCCACTTT.

The gene calls are TRBV29-1 and TRBJ2-1; 7 bases align to TRBD2. This CDR3 has 17 amino acids. V lost 0 bases, J lost 0 bases, and 8 bases stayed unmatched. The germline gives CDR1 SQVTM, CDR2 ANQGSEA. The CDR3 reads CSVEDEWGGSSYNEQFF. The CDR3 DNA reads TGCAGCGTTGAAGATGAGTGGGGCGGGAGCTCCTACAATGAGCAGTTCTTC.

Remarks on this clonotype: The conserved phenylalanine or tryptophan normally closing the CDR3 is absent here, so this likely arose from a read error. This sequence joins TRBV20-1 and TRBJ2-4; D is possibly TRBD1 (7 bases). This CDR3 is built from 14 residues. Germline V gives CDR1 DFQATT, CDR2 SNEGSKA (reference sequence). The germline V and J ends were trimmed by 6 bases and 6 bases, with 18 bases remaining between them. CDR3 sequence reads: CSARGTDSINIQYL. The CDR3 region has the DNA TGCAGTGCGCGCGGGACAGACTCAATAAACATTCAGTACCTC.

This clonotype was detected a few times. The chain recombines TRBV5-1 with TRBJ1-2; 9 bases match TRBD1. Per the germline V gene, CDR1 is SGHRS and CDR2 is YFSETQ. The CDR3 sequence is 14 residues long. Trimming cost V 4 bases and J 8 bases; bases outside gene matches: 9. The CDR3 reads CASSPLRTGEGYTF. The CDR3 coding sequence is TGCGCCAGCAGCCCCCTCCGGACAGGGGAAGGCTACACCTTC.

The V gene is TRBV5-1, the J gene TRBJ2-7; D is perhaps TRBD2 (5 bases). The CDR3 contains 15 residues. Germline CDR1 SGHRS, CDR2 YFSETQ. Between the trimmed V and J ends, which lost 0 bases and 5 bases, there was a span of 15 bases. CDR3 loop: CASSLEISRRNEQYF. DNA of the CDR3: TGCGCCAGCAGCTTGGAGATTAGCAGGAGGAACGAGCAGTACTTC.

The genes are TRBV5-1 and TRBJ1-2, with D unresolved. Trimming cost V 0 bases and J 0 bases, with 6 bases left between them. From germline, CDR1 is SGHRS and CDR2 YFSETQ. The CDR3 length is 14 residues. CDR3 amino acids: CASSLDGANYGYTF. The DNA for the CDR3 is TGCGCCAGCAGCTTGGACGGTGCTAACTATGGCTACACCTTC.

The CDR3 loop reads CASSLQLGLGTDTQYF. The CDR3 nucleotides are TGTGCCAGCAGCTTGCAGCTGGGGTTAGGCACAGATACGCAGTATTTT. The chain couples TRBV5-5 to TRBJ2-3; no reliable D call. Looked up from germline, CDR1 is SGHKS and CDR2 is YYEKEE (reference sequence). The CDR3 spans 16 residues. V lost 1 base and J 1 base, leaving 13 bases between the germline ends.

This rearrangement joins TRBV28 to TRBJ2-2; the D is unclear. This CDR3 is built from 13 residues. With 5 bases removed from V and 5 bases from J, the gap between germline ends came to 9 bases. Germline values: CDR1 MDHEN, CDR2 SYDVKM. This CDR3 reads CASSSKWTGELFF. The CDR3, as DNA: TGTGCCAGCAGTAGCAAGTGGACCGGGGAGCTGTTTTTT.